One TCR beta chain is described in this entry. Germline CDR1 is SGDLS and CDR2 is YYNGEE. V lost 4 bases and J lost 0; bases outside the gene matches: 8. The CDR3 contains 16 residues. The protocol was immunoSEQ multiplex PCR, while the TCRdb copy is restricted to in-frame clones and leaves out a portion. The profile shows about 110,000 clones, approximately 70% of them singletons. The data stem from a study of blood T cell repertoires in COVID-19. This receptor was taken from a human donor with acute or convalescent COVID-19. The donor label of this sample is uncertain. This chain uses TRBV9 with TRBJ2-3; 7 nucleotides match TRBD1. The sequencing sample was made of peripheral blood. CDR3 protein: CASSSGQVTSTDTQYF. In nucleotides, the CDR3 is TGTGCCAGCAGCTCCGGACAGGTCACTAGCACAGATACGCAGTATTTT.